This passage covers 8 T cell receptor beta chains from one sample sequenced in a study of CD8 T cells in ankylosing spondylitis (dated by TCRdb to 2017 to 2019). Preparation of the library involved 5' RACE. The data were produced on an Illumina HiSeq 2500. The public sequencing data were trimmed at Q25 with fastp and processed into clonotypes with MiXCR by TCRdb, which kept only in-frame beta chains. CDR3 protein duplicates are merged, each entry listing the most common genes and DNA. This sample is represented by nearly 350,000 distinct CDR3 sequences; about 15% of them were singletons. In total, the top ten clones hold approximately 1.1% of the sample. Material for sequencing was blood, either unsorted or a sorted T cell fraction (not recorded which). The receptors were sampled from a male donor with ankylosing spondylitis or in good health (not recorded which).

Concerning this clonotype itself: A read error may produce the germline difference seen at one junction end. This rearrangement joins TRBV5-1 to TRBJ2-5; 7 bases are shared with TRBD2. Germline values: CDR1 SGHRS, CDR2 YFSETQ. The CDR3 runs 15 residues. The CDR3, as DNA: TGCGCCAGCAGCTGGGCGGGGGACGGCCTAGAGGCCCAGTACTTC. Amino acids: CASSWAGDGLEAQYF.

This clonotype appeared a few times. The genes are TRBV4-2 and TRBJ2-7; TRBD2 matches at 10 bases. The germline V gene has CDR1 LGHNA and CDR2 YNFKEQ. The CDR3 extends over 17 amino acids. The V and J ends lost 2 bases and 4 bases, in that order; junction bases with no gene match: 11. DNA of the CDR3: TGTGCCAGCAGCCAATCCGCAACTAGCGGGATGACGTACGAGCAGTACTTC. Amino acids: CASSQSATSGMTYEQYF.

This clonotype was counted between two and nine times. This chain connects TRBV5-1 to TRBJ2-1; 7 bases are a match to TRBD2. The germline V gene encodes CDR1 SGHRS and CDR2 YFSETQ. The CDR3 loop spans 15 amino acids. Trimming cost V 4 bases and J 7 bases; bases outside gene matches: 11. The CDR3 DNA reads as TGCGCCAGCAGCCGGCGGGGAGGGCCGGATAATGAGCAGTTCTTC. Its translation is CASSRRGGPDNEQFF.

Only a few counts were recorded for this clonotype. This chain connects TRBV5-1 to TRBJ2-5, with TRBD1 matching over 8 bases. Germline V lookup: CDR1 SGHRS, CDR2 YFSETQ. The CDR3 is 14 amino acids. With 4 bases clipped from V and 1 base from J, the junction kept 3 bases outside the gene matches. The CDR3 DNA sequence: TGCGCCAGCAGCGAGGGGACAGGCCAAGAGACCCAGTACTTC. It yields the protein CASSEGTGQETQYF. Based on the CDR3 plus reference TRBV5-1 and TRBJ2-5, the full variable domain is KAGVTQTPRYLIKTRGQQVTLSCSPISGHRSVSWYQQTPGQGLQFLFEYFSETQRNKGNFPGRFSGRQFSNSRSEMNVSTLELGDSALYLCASSEGTGQETQYFGPGTRLLVL.

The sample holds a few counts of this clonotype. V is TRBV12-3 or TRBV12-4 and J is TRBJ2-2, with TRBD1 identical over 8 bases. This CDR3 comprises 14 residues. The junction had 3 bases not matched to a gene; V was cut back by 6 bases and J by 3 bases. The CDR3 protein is CASRARGHTGELFF. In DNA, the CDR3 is TGTGCCAGCAGGGCCAGGGGGCACACCGGGGAGCTGTTTTTT.

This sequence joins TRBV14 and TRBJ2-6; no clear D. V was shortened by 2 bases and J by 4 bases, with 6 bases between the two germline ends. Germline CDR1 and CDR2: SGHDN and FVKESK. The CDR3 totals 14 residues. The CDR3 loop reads CASSQIYGANVLTF. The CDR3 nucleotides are TGTGCCAGCAGCCAAATTTACGGGGCCAACGTCCTGACTTTC.

CDR3 protein: CASSLAGGGRGYTF. CDR3 in DNA: TGTGCCAGCAGTTTAGCGGGCGGGGGCCGTGGCTACACCTTC. The rearrangement uses TRBV12-3 or TRBV12-4 and TRBJ1-2, with TRBD1 as a possible D gene (6 bases). The V and J ends lost 0 bases and 7 bases respectively, with 12 bases between them. CDR3 size: 14 residues.

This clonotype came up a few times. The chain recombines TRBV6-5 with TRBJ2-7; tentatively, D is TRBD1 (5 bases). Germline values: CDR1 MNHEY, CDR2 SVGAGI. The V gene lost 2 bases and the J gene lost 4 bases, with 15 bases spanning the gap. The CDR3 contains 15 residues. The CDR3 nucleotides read TGTGCCAGCAGTTACGGCTTGCAGGGATGGTACGAGCAGTACTTC. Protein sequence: CASSYGLQGWYEQYF.